The rows below give T cell receptor beta chains drawn from one sample of a study of post-analysis software for immune sequencing data. From the PCR reads, TCRdb called clonotypes with MiXCR, one entry per CDR3 protein. The sample comprises some 450,000 distinct CDR3 sequences, less than 45% of which are singletons, and around 10% rests with the top ten. The material sequenced was blood. Source of these receptors: a girl aged 5 to 17 with multiple sclerosis. Both conserved end residues are part of each CDR3. D genes are given only for firm matches. Some rows mark clone size as missing; the rest say once, few, many or name a class of expanded clone.

V gene: TRBV6-2/TRBV6-3
D gene: NA
clone size: NA
J gene: TRBJ2-7
CDR3 DNA: TGTGCCAGCAGTTACCCTTTCTATCCTTTCTACGAGCAGTACTTC
CDR3 protein: CASSYPFYPFYEQYF

V gene: TRBV4-1
D gene: NA
clone size: once
J gene: TRBJ2-3
CDR3 DNA: TGCGCCAGCAGCCAACATCAACCTGGCGGTGAAGATACGCAGTATTTT
CDR3 protein: CASSQHQPGGEDTQYF

V gene: TRBV27
D gene: NA
clone size: NA
J gene: TRBJ1-1
CDR3 DNA: TGTGCCAGCAGTTGGGGATGGAACGCTGAAGCTTTCTTT
CDR3 protein: CASSWGWNAEAFF

V gene: TRBV20-1
D gene: TRBD1
clone size: NA
J gene: TRBJ1-1
CDR3 DNA: TGCAGTGCTCCAGGGGGCGGTAGCACTGAAGCTTTCTTT
CDR3 protein: CSAPGGGSTEAFF

V gene: TRBV3-1
D gene: NA
clone size: few
J gene: TRBJ2-1
CDR3 DNA: TGTGCCAGCAGCCTTTTTTCCCTTGCTGAGCAGTTCTTC
CDR3 protein: CASSLFSLAEQFF

V gene: TRBV6-1
D gene: NA
clone size: NA
J gene: TRBJ2-7
CDR3 DNA: TGTGCCAGCAGGGACAACGGGGAGGACGAGCAGTACTTC
CDR3 protein: CASRDNGEDEQYF

V gene: TRBV6-6
D gene: NA
clone size: NA
J gene: TRBJ2-2
CDR3 DNA: TGTGCCAGCAGGGGCATAACCGGGGAGCTGTTTTTT
CDR3 protein: CASRGITGELFF

V gene: TRBV2
D gene: TRBD1
clone size: few
J gene: TRBJ1-4
CDR3 DNA: TGTGCCAGCAGTGAAGTCTTACGGACAGGCACCCTTGAAAAACTGTTTTTT
CDR3 protein: CASSEVLRTGTLEKLFF

V gene: TRBV15
D gene: NA
clone size: NA
J gene: TRBJ2-1
CDR3 DNA: TGTGCCACCAGCAGAGGTCGGCCTAACATTGGTGAGCAGTTCTTC
CDR3 protein: CATSRGRPNIGEQFF

V gene: TRBV27
D gene: NA
clone size: NA
J gene: TRBJ2-7
CDR3 DNA: TGTGCCAGCAGTCCCCATGGACCCTCCTACGAGCAGTACTTC
CDR3 protein: CASSPHGPSYEQYF

V gene: TRBV5-5
D gene: NA
clone size: NA
J gene: TRBJ1-1
CDR3 DNA: TGTGCCAGCAGCTTAGGACGGGAGAACACTGAAGCTTTCTTT
CDR3 protein: CASSLGRENTEAFF

V gene: TRBV20-1
D gene: TRBD2
clone size: NA
J gene: TRBJ2-1
CDR3 DNA: TGCAGTGCTAGGAGACTAGCGGGAGAGGGGAATGAGCAGTTCTTC
CDR3 protein: CSARRLAGEGNEQFF

V gene: TRBV2
D gene: TRBD1
clone size: NA
J gene: TRBJ1-5
CDR3 DNA: TGTGCCAGCACTAAGACAGGGAGTCAGCCCCAGCATTTT
CDR3 protein: CASTKTGSQPQHF

V gene: TRBV20-1
D gene: TRBD2
clone size: NA
J gene: TRBJ2-7
CDR3 DNA: TGCAGTGCCACTAGGTACGGGACTAGCGGGGCCCTCTCCTGCGAGCAGTACTTC
CDR3 protein: CSATRYGTSGALSCEQYF

V gene: TRBV5-1
D gene: NA
clone size: few
J gene: TRBJ1-1
CDR3 DNA: TGCGCCAGCAGCTTGGTAACCGGGACGGCGGTGGGTTCTGAAGCTTTCTTT
CDR3 protein: CASSLVTGTAVGSEAFF

V gene: TRBV6-5
D gene: NA
clone size: few
J gene: TRBJ1-1
CDR3 DNA: TGTGCCAGCAGTTACCTACCGGGGGCAAGCACTGAAGCTTTCTTT
CDR3 protein: CASSYLPGASTEAFF

V gene: TRBV7-3
D gene: NA
clone size: few
J gene: TRBJ1-2
CDR3 DNA: TGTGCCAGCAGCTTAACCCGGAATTCCTATGGCTACACCTTC
CDR3 protein: CASSLTRNSYGYTF

V gene: TRBV20-1
D gene: NA
clone size: NA
J gene: TRBJ1-2
CDR3 DNA: TGCAGTGCTAGAACTCCCGGGGCGGGGAACTATGGCTACACCTTC
CDR3 protein: CSARTPGAGNYGYTF

V gene: TRBV5-1
D gene: TRBD2
clone size: few
J gene: TRBJ2-1
CDR3 DNA: TGCGCCAGCAGCGCAGGACTAGCCCACATCTCCAATGAGCAGTTCTTC
CDR3 protein: CASSAGLAHISNEQFF

V gene: TRBV2
D gene: TRBD2
clone size: few
J gene: TRBJ2-1
CDR3 DNA: TGTGCCAGCAGGGCCCCACTGATAGCGGGAGGGTGGGATGAGCAGTTCTTC
CDR3 protein: CASRAPLIAGGWDEQFF

V gene: TRBV5-5
D gene: NA
clone size: NA
J gene: TRBJ2-7
CDR3 DNA: TGTGCCAGCAGCTTGGGGGGGGACTCCTACAATGAGCAGTACTTC
CDR3 protein: CASSLGGDSYNEQYF

V gene: TRBV10-3
D gene: NA
clone size: once
J gene: TRBJ2-2
CDR3 DNA: TGTGCCATGGGCCCGCGACGGGACACCGGGGAGCTGTTTTTT
CDR3 protein: CAMGPRRDTGELFF

V gene: TRBV7-2
D gene: TRBD2
clone size: few
J gene: TRBJ2-7
CDR3 DNA: TGTGCCAGCAGCTCCCGGGGACTAGCGGGTACCTACGAGCAGTACTTC
CDR3 protein: CASSSRGLAGTYEQYF

V gene: TRBV24-1
D gene: TRBD2
clone size: NA
J gene: TRBJ2-3
CDR3 DNA: TGTGCCACCAGTGACCCGGGAGGTATCGGGAGTGTTCGGGCAGATACGCAGTATTTT
CDR3 protein: CATSDPGGIGSVRADTQYF

V gene: TRBV6-5
D gene: TRBD1
clone size: NA
J gene: TRBJ1-6
CDR3 DNA: TGTGCCAGCACCAGGGGGCTAGATTCACCCCTCCACTTT
CDR3 protein: CASTRGLDSPLHF

V gene: TRBV3-1
D gene: NA
clone size: NA
J gene: TRBJ1-5
CDR3 DNA: TGTGCCAGCAGCCAAACTGGGAATAGCAATCAGCCCCAGCATTTT
CDR3 protein: CASSQTGNSNQPQHF

V gene: TRBV10-3
D gene: NA
clone size: NA
J gene: TRBJ2-7
CDR3 DNA: TGTGCCATCAGTGACCTGACAGGATCCTACGAGCAGTACTTC
CDR3 protein: CAISDLTGSYEQYF

V gene: TRBV7-9
D gene: NA
clone size: few
J gene: TRBJ1-6
CDR3 DNA: TGTGCCAGCAGCTTAAGTGGAGGACGGGGGTATAATTCACCCCTCCACTTT
CDR3 protein: CASSLSGGRGYNSPLHF